This TCR beta chain was recovered during a study of blood T cell repertoires in COVID-19 (dated by TCRdb to about 2020). With regard to the full study: Collaborator samples came from the United States, Italy and Spain and covered acute and convalescent phases of COVID-19. The prospective study material was composed of cDNA or gDNA derived from T cells, B-cell-depleted T cells, or PBMCs. Subjects who had been exposed to COVID-19, were actively infected with it, or had recovered from it provided the deeply sampled blood TCRbeta repertoires that made up the dataset. The repertoires were made available in a free public database intended to serve as a resource for research on the immune response to SARS-CoV-2. Samples were obtained from the ongoing ImmuneRACE study (first 160 participants) and from over 1,000 subjects provided by 6 global collaborators. A de-identified subject ID, COVID-19 status, age in years and sex were almost always included in the sample metadata. Where available, HLA class I and class II types were taken from metadata supplied by the sample provider and were not determined by assay-based typing.

A note on this clone: Its antigen remains undetermined. The record has no base qualities; no much larger clone is one base away.

In the prospective study, participants were about 18 to 95 years old, resided in fewer than 25 geographic areas of the United States, and were enrolled through a virtual design. In the prospective study, participants were assigned to cohorts based on the clinical history participants reported in a screening survey and a study questionnaire. In the prospective study, whole blood, serum and a nasopharyngeal or oropharyngeal swab were collected from each participant by mobile phlebotomists. Prospective study participants could optionally give additional blood draws and questionnaires over an approximately two-month period. Prospective study blood samples were shipped either frozen or at room temperature before DNA extraction. TCRbeta CDR3 regions were amplified from genomic DNA by means of the immunoSEQ Assay, a bias-controlled multiplex PCR. The published analysis was carried out like this. Nucleated cell counts per sample were estimated from amplification of reference gene primers within the assay. To quantify the absolute abundance of each unique TCRbeta CDR3 rearrangement, sequence reads were collapsed and filtered. For each sample, productive Simpson clonality was calculated as the square root of Simpson's diversity index across productive rearrangements. The table comes from immuneACCESS by way of TCRdb, which keeps in-frame sequences with V and J called. Part of the clones is missing from these tables; in studies checked, under half for an unresolved V gene and the rest for unknown reasons. From that table come the V and J calls and clone size; the DNA was used to work out D and trimming. Here the sample has some 380,000 clones; 88% occur a single time. The ten largest clones represent more than 2% of the sample.

The full study reports these points: The amount of clinical and demographic metadata varied by source and participant and was provided uncurated.

The V end loses 0 bases and the J end loses 4 bases, and a stretch of 12 bases separates them. Reading the germline V gene gives CDR1 SGHAT and CDR2 FQNNGV. The CDR3 sequence holds 15 residues, the cysteine and phenylalanine included. The retained sequence is limited to the CDR3, 45 bases, with the frame set at the first base. The sequence was collected from a woman aged 40 to 50 with acute COVID-19. Source material: PBMCs or T cells enriched from blood (not recorded which). This chain is built from TRBV11-2 and TRBJ1-2, with the D gene call left open. CDR3 loop: CASSLDLADLYGYTF. The DNA sequence is given as TGTGCCAGCAGCTTAGATCTGGCCGATCTCTATGGCTACACCTTC.